The clone carrying this TCR beta chain has just one count. Its specificity is unknown. The sample has other DNA sequences that encode this CDR3 too. Each donor was healthy, and each was a bone marrow donor. This entry belongs to a study of cytomegalovirus exposure and HLA in healthy donors. Study-level points and caveats: Diagnosis of cytomegalovirus status made by the classifier reportedly showed high specificity and sensitivity. Later findings reportedly placed an Asian-associated ancestry cluster below the roughly 690-donor mean for N-insertions.

The study ran its PCR with 60 Vbeta and 13 Jbeta primers. As originally analysed: Later, an analysis found around 80 million unique TCR beta chains, and about 10 million of these were shared. Sequencing was performed with immunoSEQ multiplex PCR; in TCRdb, only in-frame clones are kept and a portion is missing. For V, J and clone size, that table is used; D and trimming come from the DNA. The data hold over 150,000 clones, with roughly four fifths observed a single time. The CDR3 runs to 17 residues. Germline-derived CDR1 and CDR2 are PRHDT and FYEKMQ (reference sequence). Trimming cost V 0 bases and J 4 bases; bases outside gene matches: 10.

This clonotype originated in a man aged 50 to 59 in good health and CMV-seropositive. The chain carries TRBV13 and TRBJ2-5; 8 bases line up with TRBD2. Sequencing input: PBMCs. CDR3 amino acids: CASSLGFQRESVETQYF. CDR3 coding DNA: TGTGCCAGCAGCTTAGGCTTCCAGCGGGAGTCGGTAGAGACCCAGTACTTC.